One sample yielded the 23 T cell receptor beta chains listed below, sequenced in a study of shared clonotypes between healthy human individuals. The method was immunoSEQ multiplex PCR; TCRdb's version includes in-frame clones alone and lacks a portion of them. Of around 2,000,000 clones listed, approximately 94% are singletons. Naive CD8 cells comprised CD45RO-negative, CCR7-positively selected cells, excluding terminally differentiated effector memory CD45RA+ cells. Sequencing was performed on naive CD8+ T cells sorted from blood. These TCRs come from a man younger than 35 in good health.

Points on this clone: Other DNA variants within this sample encode the same CDR3. V gene TRBV13 combines with J gene TRBJ1-1; D is possibly TRBD1 (6 bases). The CDR3 has 14 amino acids. V was pared by 4 bases and J by 0 bases, with 9 bases between. The germline CDR1 and CDR2 sequences are PRHDT and FYEKMQ (reference sequence). CDR3 nucleotides: TGTGCCAGCAGCTCGGACAGAGTGAACACTGAAGCTTTCTTT. Translated: CASSSDRVNTEAFF.

The chain couples TRBV7-9 to TRBJ2-5; possible D gene TRBD1, 5 bases. Germline CDR1 SEHNR, CDR2 FQNEAQ (reference sequence). The CDR3 loop spans 15 amino acids. Trimming pared 2 bases from V and 3 bases from J, leaving 13 bases between. CDR3 region: CASSLSGQGKETQYF. In nucleotides, the CDR3 is TGTGCCAGCAGCTTAAGTGGGCAGGGAAAAGAGACCCAGTACTTC.

The V gene is TRBV28, the J gene TRBJ2-1, with D perhaps matching TRBD1 or TRBD2 (5 bases each). V gave up 2 bases and J gave up 7 bases, with 9 bases separating them. This CDR3 has 13 amino acids. CDR1 MDHEN and CDR2 SYDVKM come from the germline V gene. CDR3 sequence (DNA): TGTGCCAGCAGTTTACCGGGGCGGAATGAGCAGTTCTTC. Amino acid sequence: CASSLPGRNEQFF.

This sequence joins TRBV7-9 and TRBJ2-1; TRBD1 matches 10 bases. The CDR3 covers 16 residues. Germline CDR1 SEHNR, CDR2 FQNEAQ (reference sequence). Trimming at V came to 4 bases and at J to 0 bases, leaving 3 bases not matched to a gene. CDR3 bases: TGTGCCAGCAGCTCAAGGACAGGGGGCTCCTACAATGAGCAGTTCTTC. The encoded protein is CASSSRTGGSYNEQFF.

The chain employs TRBV5-1 and TRBJ2-5; possible D gene TRBD1, 5 bases. Trimming left V 2 bases short and J 4 bases short, with 12 bases between. Germline assignment: CDR1 SGHRS and CDR2 YFSETQ. The CDR3 is made up of 14 amino acids. The CDR3 reads CASSLGQGIETQYF. The DNA of the CDR3 is TGCGCCAGCAGCTTAGGTCAGGGAATAGAGACCCAGTACTTC.

The chain links TRBV27 to TRBJ1-2; TRBD1 is a possible D gene (5 bases). CDR1 and CDR2 from the germline V gene are MNHEY and SMNVEV (reference sequence). The CDR3 runs 15 residues. Between the trimmed V and J ends, which lost 6 bases and 0 bases, there was a span of 14 bases. CDR3 bases: TGTGCCAGCAGCCCTCTTGGGGGGACTAACTATGGCTACACCTTC. Residues: CASSPLGGTNYGYTF.

CDR3 DNA sequence: TGTGCCAGCAGCTTAGCAGGGAGCACTGAAGCTTTCTTT. Its protein product is CASSLAGSTEAFF. The chain uses TRBV5-5 and TRBJ1-1, with D possibly being TRBD1 (5 bases). The CDR3 has 13 amino acids. The germline V gene has CDR1 SGHKS and CDR2 YYEKEE (reference sequence). V was cut by 2 bases and J by 4 bases, with 9 bases left in between.

The chain joins TRBV5-4 to TRBJ2-7; D perhaps matches TRBD2 (6 bases). The V end lost 2 bases, the J end lost 5 bases, and 14 bases lay between the germline ends. Germline CDR1 reads SGHNT; CDR2 reads YYREEE (reference sequence). The CDR3 is 14 residues long. CDR3 sequence: CASSFQGGEDEQYF. In nucleotides, the CDR3 is TGTGCCAGCAGCTTCCAGGGAGGAGAGGACGAGCAGTACTTC.

This clone is a singleton in its sample. The CDR3 reads CASSSGALYNEQFF. The DNA of the CDR3 is TGTGCCAGCAGTTCAGGGGCACTCTACAATGAGCAGTTCTTC. J is TRBJ2-1 and V is TRBV6-5; the D gene is possibly TRBD1 (6 bases). V lost 4 bases, J lost 3 bases, and 10 bases lay in between. The CDR3 spans 14 residues. Germline V gene sequence: CDR1 MNHEY, CDR2 SVGAGI.

V gene TRBV11-2 combines with J gene TRBJ2-1, with 15 bases matching TRBD2. Germline V gene sequence: CDR1 SGHAT, CDR2 FQNNGV. This CDR3 has 19 residues. After removal of 3 bases from V and 4 bases from J, the junction contained 10 bases not matched to a gene. CDR3 bases: TGTGCCAGCAGCTTCCCCCGGACTAGCGGGGGGGCGGATTACAATGAGCAGTTCTTC. The encoded protein is CASSFPRTSGGADYNEQFF. The full variable domain, rest sourced from reference TRBV11-2 and TRBJ2-1, is EAGVAQSPRYKIIEKRQSVAFWCNPISGHATLYWYQQILGQGPKLLIQFQNNGVVDDSQLPKDRFSAERLKGVDSTLKIQPAKLEDSAVYLCASSFPRTSGGADYNEQFFGPGTRLTVL.

V and J are TRBV28 and TRBJ1-6; no reliable D call. The germline V gene has CDR1 MDHEN and CDR2 SYDVKM. The CDR3 consists of 14 residues. The V end was cut by 2 bases, the J end by 4 bases, with 6 bases between. The CDR3 is CASSLRGYNSPLHF. The CDR3 coding sequence is TGTGCCAGCAGTTTACGGGGATATAATTCACCCCTCCACTTT.

The genes are TRBV28 and TRBJ2-2; weak D call: TRBD1 (6 bases). CDR1 is MDHEN and CDR2 is SYDVKM in the germline V gene. V dropped 7 bases and J dropped 3 bases, with 15 bases sitting between them. CDR3 length: 15 amino acids. CDR3 bases: TGTGCCAGCACCTTACAGGGCGACTACACCGGGGAGCTGTTTTTT. This translates into CASTLQGDYTGELFF.

This clone appeared once. This chain connects TRBV28 to TRBJ1-3; maybe TRBD1 (5 bases). Trimming removed 4 bases at V and 9 bases at J, with 13 bases between. Germline V gives CDR1 MDHEN, CDR2 SYDVKM. This CDR3 contains 13 residues. CDR3 sequence reads: CASSSGPGGTIYF. CDR3 DNA sequence: TGTGCCAGCAGTTCGGGTCCCGGGGGCACCATATATTTT.

This sequence joins TRBV9 and TRBJ1-2; 7 bases fit TRBD1. The J segment lost 5 bases and the V segment lost 0 bases, leaving 7 bases of the junction unmatched. This CDR3 has 15 residues. The germline gives CDR1 SGDLS, CDR2 YYNGEE. This chain's CDR3 is CASSVGQGQDYGYTF. The CDR3 DNA follows: TGTGCCAGCAGCGTAGGACAGGGCCAGGATTATGGCTACACCTTC.

This chain joins TRBV7-9 and TRBJ1-2, with unresolved D. The germline V gene has CDR1 SEHNR and CDR2 FQNEAQ (reference sequence). The CDR3 contains 15 residues. Trimming shortened V by 2 bases and J by 0 bases, and 10 bases separated the two germline ends. CDR3 protein: CASSLWQETNYGYTF. CDR3 nucleotide sequence: TGTGCCAGCAGCTTATGGCAGGAAACTAACTATGGCTACACCTTC.

The chain recombines TRBV7-9 with TRBJ1-1, with D perhaps TRBD1 (6 bases). V lost 4 bases and J 3 bases, leaving 18 bases between the germline ends. CDR1 and CDR2 (germline): SEHNR, FQNEAQ (reference sequence). This CDR3 has 16 amino acids. The CDR3 coding sequence is TGTGCCAGCAGCTCCCACCCAGGGGTCAGAGACACTGAAGCTTTCTTT. Translated: CASSSHPGVRDTEAFF.

CDR3 in DNA: TGTGCCAGCAGTGGGCCCTGGGGAGCTAACTATGGCTACACCTTC. It encodes CASSGPWGANYGYTF. The chain carries TRBV25-1 and TRBJ1-2; D is unresolved. This CDR3 is built from 15 residues. V was shortened by 4 bases and J by 0 bases, with 12 bases between the two germline ends. CDR1 is MGHDK and CDR2 is SYGVNS in the germline V gene.

CDR3 in amino acids: CASSPPGIGNQPQHF. In DNA form, the CDR3 reads TGTGCCAGCAGCCCACCGGGGATAGGCAATCAGCCCCAGCATTTT. The chain has TRBV27 and TRBJ1-5; D is uncertain. Trimming took off 6 bases at V and 2 bases at J, with 14 bases between the two ends. Germline values: CDR1 MNHEY, CDR2 SMNVEV (reference sequence). The CDR3 runs to 15 residues.

This clone has a single count. V is TRBV30 and J is TRBJ2-5; 8 bases are shared with TRBD1. Per germline, CDR1 GTSNPN and CDR2 SVGIG (reference sequence). Trimming removed 2 bases from V and 6 bases from J; junction bases left unmatched: 8. The CDR3 length is 14 residues. The CDR3 region is CAWSTRTGWKTQYF. For the CDR3, the DNA is TGTGCCTGGAGTACTCGGACAGGGTGGAAGACCCAGTACTTC.

The chain combines TRBV5-4 with TRBJ2-1; D is ambiguous. The V gene's germline CDR1 is SGHNT and CDR2 YYREEE (reference sequence). This CDR3 is built from 13 residues. Trimming removed 3 bases from V and 4 bases from J, with 8 bases in between. The CDR3 region is CASSSVDYNEQFF. In nucleotides, the CDR3 is TGTGCCAGCAGCTCTGTCGATTACAATGAGCAGTTCTTC. Drawing the rest from reference TRBV5-4 and TRBJ2-1, the complete variable domain is ETGVTQSPTHLIKTRGQQVTLRCSSQSGHNTVSWYQQALGQGPQFIFQYYREEENGRGNFPPRFSGLQFPNYSSELNVNALELDDSALYLCASSSVDYNEQFFGPGTRLTVL.

This clone was seen a few times. This chain links TRBV7-6 with TRBJ1-5, with D unclear. V was shortened by 3 bases and J by 7 bases, with 10 bases between the two germline ends. The CDR3 totals 13 residues. CDR1 SGHVS and CDR2 FNYEAQ come from the germline V gene. The CDR3 sequence: CASSFGLGQPQHF. CDR3 bases: TGTGCCAGCAGCTTCGGCTTGGGGCAGCCCCAGCATTTT.

The chain uses TRBV7-9 and TRBJ1-1; D is uncertain. This CDR3 comprises 16 residues. The V and J ends lost 7 bases and 1 base respectively, with 19 bases between them. Germline CDR1 and CDR2: SEHNR and FQNEAQ (reference sequence). The DNA of the CDR3 is TGTGCCAGCACCTCCACCACAACAGAGAGGAACACTGAAGCTTTCTTT. Translating gives CASTSTTTERNTEAFF.

The V gene is TRBV5-4, the J gene TRBJ2-6; D is uncertain. This CDR3 is 14 amino acids long. V lost 4 bases and J 1 base, leaving 6 bases between the germline ends. Germline V gene data show CDR1 as SGHNT and CDR2 as YYREEE (reference sequence). The CDR3 sequence: CASSVASGANVLTF. The CDR3, as DNA: TGTGCCAGCAGCGTTGCTTCTGGGGCCAACGTCCTGACTTTC. Using reference TRBV5-4 and TRBJ2-6 for the parts outside the CDR3, the full variable domain is ETGVTQSPTHLIKTRGQQVTLRCSSQSGHNTVSWYQQALGQGPQFIFQYYREEENGRGNFPPRFSGLQFPNYSSELNVNALELDDSALYLCASSVASGANVLTFGAGSRLTVL.